This T cell receptor beta chain was observed in a study of Ad26.COV2.S vaccination and SARS-CoV-2 variants. The CDR3 contains 13 residues. The method was immunoSEQ multiplex PCR; TCRdb's version includes in-frame clones alone and lacks a portion of them. This table has 250,000 to 300,000 clones, around 87% appearing once. Treatment given: around 19 received Ad26.COV2.S at low or high dose, single or two shots; several received placebo; per-sample allocation not given. Sampling happened 63 days after the first vaccine or placebo injection. This receptor was taken from a person aged 18-65 years who received the Ad26.COV2.S COVID-19 vaccine or a placebo. The chain is built from TRBV21-1 and TRBJ2-7; the table names TRBD1, a call not compared with the DNA. TRBV21-1 is assigned pseudogene status. Sequencing was performed on peripheral blood, taken in a trial of Ad26.COV2.S vaccine versus placebo. The CDR3 sequence is CATPTGPLYEQYF. DNA for the CDR3: TGTGCCACACCCACAGGCCCCCTCTACGAGCAGTACTTC.